Below, 3 T cell receptor beta chains from the same sample are listed, as sequenced in a study of blood T cells in healthy people across ages. For the second PCR, which ran for roughly 7 to 11 cycles, a sample-barcoded 5' primer and a J-beta primer mix were used. TCRdb itself ran the 5' RACE reads through MiXCR, one entry per CDR3 protein. Of more than 1 million distinct CDR3 sequences in the sample, 40% to 50% are singletons; the top ten hold approximately 20%. The sample consisted of blood. The receptor source for this set is a woman aged 55 to 70 in good health.

This clonotype was found a few times. The chain carries TRBV10-1 and TRBJ1-2; weak D call: TRBD1 (6 bases). The CDR3 has 14 residues. Germline CDR1 reads WNHNN; CDR2 reads SYGVQD (reference sequence). The V end was cut by 4 bases, the J end by 6 bases, with 15 bases between. CDR3 residues: CASSVYGTPDGYTF. As DNA, the CDR3 is TGCGCCAGCAGTGTTTACGGGACACCCGATGGCTACACCTTC.

The rearrangement links TRBV11-2 to TRBJ2-1; D is unresolved. Per the germline V gene, CDR1 is SGHAT and CDR2 is FQNNGV. Trimming took 0 bases from V and 0 from J, leaving 9 bases between them. This CDR3 has 16 residues. The CDR3 sequence is CASSLDGGDSYNEQFF. The CDR3 coding sequence is TGTGCCAGCAGCTTAGACGGCGGAGACTCCTACAATGAGCAGTTCTTC.

This clonotype was detected a few times. The genes are TRBV2 and TRBJ2-1, with 10 bases identical to TRBD2. The CDR3 contains 15 residues. The V and J ends lost 10 bases and 10 bases, in that order; junction bases with no gene match: 16. The germline CDR1 and CDR2 sequences are SNHLY and FYNNEI. The CDR3 is CATTKAGGPEGEQFF. CDR3 in DNA: TGTGCCACCACGAAAGCGGGAGGGCCCGAGGGCGAGCAGTTCTTC.